This TCR beta chain was captured by sequencing in a study of T cell responses to AZD1222 COVID-19 vaccine. Whole-study results and caveats: Clonal diversity may have been underestimated in mostly white British donors. No day 14 peak samples; only post-peak repertoires were characterized.

The length of the CDR3 is 18 residues. J lost 0 bases, V lost 2 bases, and 6 bases had no gene match. The germline V gene has CDR1 SGDLS and CDR2 YYNGEE. This clone was seen only once. The antigen is undetermined. Clones were read by immunoSEQ multiplex PCR, and TCRdb kept only the in-frame ones, dropping some. The data hold approximately 130,000 clones, with about 89% observed a single time. The sample here was peripheral blood, taken on day 0 of AZD1222 vaccination. The chain links TRBV9 to TRBJ2-1; TRBD2 matches at 12 bases. The sequence came from an adult in good health. CDR3: CASSVGLAGYSSYNEQFF. In DNA form, the CDR3 reads TGTGCCAGCAGCGTGGGACTAGCGGGTTACAGCTCCTACAATGAGCAGTTCTTC.